Listed below are T cell receptor beta chains from one sample, sequenced in a study of blood T cell repertoires in COVID-19. Profiling relied on immunoSEQ multiplex PCR, and the TCRdb table lists in-frame clones only, not all of them. Among a few hundred thousand clones, roughly 86% were seen once, and the ten largest hold 1.3%. Sequencing was carried out using PBMCs or T cells enriched from blood (not recorded which). These receptors all come from a man aged 25-45 years who had recovered from COVID-19. Each CDR3 is given with its conserved first and last residue. Clone size is given for some rows only: seen once, a few or many times, or a class if the clone is expanded.

v_call,j_call,clone_size,cdr3_aa
TRBV18,TRBJ1-4,.,CASSPGQGDGNEKLFF
TRBV5-6,TRBJ2-3,.,CASSLGPSETDTQYF
TRBV9,TRBJ2-1,.,CASSVNPQGGEISSYNEQFF
TRBV28,TRBJ1-1,.,CASSLPWGVGTEAFF
TRBV5-1,TRBJ1-4,.,CASRSGTLATNEKLFF
TRBV5-8,TRBJ2-5,.,CASSRGQERQETQYF
TRBV2,TRBJ2-2,few,CASSDDRGILNTGELFF
TRBV10-3,TRBJ1-1,.,CAISPGENTEAFF
TRBV10-3,TRBJ2-5,.,CAISDRTGGSGETQYF
TRBV19,TRBJ2-3,.,CASSIDQLAFGTDTQYF
TRBV5-4,TRBJ2-5,.,CASSRGGEETQYF
TRBV19,TRBJ2-5,.,CASSIGIMRGSGETQYF
TRBV5-5,TRBJ1-1,.,CASSLGGASEAFF
TRBV20-1,TRBJ1-2,.,CSAGDYGYTF
TRBV7-2,TRBJ2-1,.,CASSPRLAGVKDEQFF
TRBV6-2/TRBV6-3,TRBJ1-1,.,CASSSRVPVTEAFF
TRBV5-4,TRBJ2-2,.,CASSPVSGELFF
TRBV29-1,TRBJ1-2,.,CSVAPFLLGGSYYGYTF
TRBV14,TRBJ1-6,once,CASSQVTHGTGGISFWVSPLHF
TRBV7-9,TRBJ1-1,.,CASSLGGGTEAFF
TRBV25-1,TRBJ1-2,.,CASRGATNYGYTF
TRBV5-5,TRBJ2-3,.,CASRRLAPDTQYF
TRBV5-1,TRBJ2-6,.,CASSDPGQGENVLTF
TRBV7-2,TRBJ1-2,.,CASSPGSSPNYGYTF
TRBV6-5,TRBJ1-3,.,CASSYSPGQNTIYF
TRBV27,TRBJ2-2,.,CASSLRRGGHTGELFF
TRBV30,TRBJ1-2,.,CAWSVRTSRTGPPANYGYTF
TRBV6-5,TRBJ2-2,once,CASLQGASNTGELFF
TRBV4-3,TRBJ1-1,.,CASSQEGARRTEAFF
TRBV5-1,TRBJ1-2,.,CASSLQGKGDYGYTF
TRBV30,TRBJ2-2,.,CAWRQRGGRRELFF
TRBV6-5,TRBJ1-5,.,CASSSRTGGYGQPQHF
TRBV12-5,TRBJ2-4,.,CASGRIEAISNIQYF
TRBV6-5,TRBJ2-1,.,CASSYSTIYEQFF
TRBV15,TRBJ1-4,.,CATSRDLGTSNEKLFF
TRBV14,TRBJ1-2,.,CASSQGRTGIYGYTF
TRBV7-2,TRBJ2-1,.,CASSPFLGNEQFF
TRBV4-1,TRBJ1-4,.,CASSQGSAGRSNEKLFF
TRBV7-2,TRBJ2-1,.,CASSPPGLRLLFSGEQFF
TRBV9,TRBJ1-4,few,CASSTPRDRGRFDEKLFF
TRBV18,TRBJ2-7,.,CASSPTVFAGQPYEQYF
TRBV12-5,TRBJ1-5,.,CASGLGDTSNQPQHF
TRBV5-1,TRBJ2-3,.,CASSSGQSTDTQYF
TRBV3-1/TRBV3-2,TRBJ1-1,.,CASSLDIYTEAFF
TRBV19,TRBJ2-6,.,CASRNFGVGANVLTF
TRBV3-1/TRBV3-2,TRBJ1-3,.,CASSHGTGGNTIYF
TRBV5-1,TRBJ2-3,.,CASSSDRGWDTQYF
TRBV5-6,TRBJ2-1,.,CASSLNREQFF
TRBV7-9,TRBJ1-5,.,CASSLSGQGQPQHF
TRBV25-1,TRBJ1-2,.,CASSENDRKRGYTF
TRBV6-5,TRBJ1-1,.,CASSQRPGAEAFF
TRBV19,TRBJ2-3,once,CASSISLSSTDTQYF
TRBV11-2,TRBJ1-3,.,CASRVITGGAENTIYF
TRBV11-3,TRBJ2-7,.,CASSPTGVGEQYF
TRBV11-2,TRBJ2-7,.,CASRVPGSSYEQYF